Listed below are T cell receptor beta chains from one sample, sequenced in a study of blood T cell repertoires in COVID-19. Clones were sequenced by immunoSEQ multiplex PCR, and TCRdb holds only the in-frame ones, with some missing. The sample shows approximately 200,000 clones, 80% of them seen only once. The sequenced sample consisted of PBMCs or T cells enriched from blood (not recorded which). These receptors came from a woman aged 40 to 50 with acute COVID-19. Both conserved end residues are part of each CDR3. Each record gives: D gene, clone size, V gene, J gene, CDR3 protein, CDR3 DNA. A D gene is named only where the DNA matches it firmly. Rows give clone size only sometimes, using once, few, many, or a class for an expanded clone.

NA	NA	TRBV5-1	TRBJ1-2	CASSLAVANYGYTF	TGCGCCAGCAGCTTGGCCGTAGCTAACTATGGCTACACCTTC
TRBD1	medium-sized	TRBV2	TRBJ2-7	CASSTQTGDEQYF	TGTGCCAGCAGTACCCAGACAGGGGACGAGCAGTACTTC
TRBD1	NA	TRBV12-3/TRBV12-4	TRBJ2-7	CASTVTGAYEQYF	TGTGCCAGCACCGTGACAGGGGCCTACGAGCAGTACTTC
TRBD1	NA	TRBV7-3	TRBJ1-2	CASSLTGGVQGYTF	TGTGCCAGCAGCTTAACAGGGGGCGTTCAGGGCTACACCTTC
NA	NA	TRBV7-3	TRBJ2-3	CASSLSAGDTQYF	TGTGCCAGCAGCTTGAGTGCGGGAGATACGCAGTATTTT
NA	NA	TRBV24-1	TRBJ2-5	CATSDFAGYEETQYF	TGTGCCACCAGTGATTTCGCAGGGTATGAAGAGACCCAGTACTTC
TRBD2	NA	TRBV6-1	TRBJ2-1	CASSVASGGFYNEQFF	TGTGCCAGCAGTGTTGCTAGCGGGGGTTTTTACAATGAGCAGTTCTTC
TRBD2	NA	TRBV7-9	TRBJ2-1	CASSLEIPAGDNEQFF	TGTGCCAGCAGCTTAGAGATTCCAGCGGGGGACAATGAGCAGTTCTTC
TRBD1	NA	TRBV7-6	TRBJ2-7	CASSSLGTDRGEQYF	TGTGCCAGCAGTTCCCTTGGGACAGACCGGGGCGAGCAGTACTTC
TRBD1	NA	TRBV5-8	TRBJ1-5	CASGPGGGSQPQHF	TGTGCCAGCGGCCCAGGGGGCGGAAGTCAGCCCCAGCATTTT
NA	NA	TRBV19	TRBJ1-6	CASSMTWTVYSPLHF	TGTGCCAGTAGTATGACCTGGACAGTCTATTCACCCCTCCACTTT
NA	once	TRBV19	TRBJ1-1	CASSPGLNTEAFF	TGTGCCAGTAGTCCGGGACTCAACACTGAAGCTTTCTTT
NA	NA	TRBV7-9	TRBJ1-2	CASSFGDRYTF	TGTGCCAGCAGCTTCGGGGATCGCTACACCTTC
TRBD2	NA	TRBV6-4	TRBJ2-3	CASSEAGGTDTQYF	TGTGCCAGCAGTGAAGCGGGGGGCACAGATACGCAGTATTTT
TRBD1	NA	TRBV19	TRBJ2-3	CASNRDRGSDTQYF	TGTGCCAGTAACAGGGACAGGGGTTCAGATACGCAGTATTTT
TRBD2	NA	TRBV2	TRBJ2-1	CASSGSSGGDNEQFF	TGTGCCAGCAGCGGCTCAAGCGGGGGGGATAATGAGCAGTTCTTC
NA	NA	TRBV5-5	TRBJ2-5	CASSLVAGREETQYF	TGTGCCAGCAGCTTGGTTGCGGGTAGGGAAGAGACCCAGTACTTC
NA	NA	TRBV5-8	TRBJ1-2	CASSLAGVYGYTF	TGTGCCAGCAGCTTGGCGGGGGTCTATGGCTACACCTTC
NA	NA	TRBV5-1	TRBJ1-4	CASRSTGVTNEKLFF	TGCGCCAGCAGGTCTACGGGAGTAACTAATGAAAAACTGTTTTTT
NA	NA	TRBV14	TRBJ2-7	CASSNRDNSYEQYF	TGTGCCAGCAGCAACCGGGACAACTCCTACGAGCAGTACTTC